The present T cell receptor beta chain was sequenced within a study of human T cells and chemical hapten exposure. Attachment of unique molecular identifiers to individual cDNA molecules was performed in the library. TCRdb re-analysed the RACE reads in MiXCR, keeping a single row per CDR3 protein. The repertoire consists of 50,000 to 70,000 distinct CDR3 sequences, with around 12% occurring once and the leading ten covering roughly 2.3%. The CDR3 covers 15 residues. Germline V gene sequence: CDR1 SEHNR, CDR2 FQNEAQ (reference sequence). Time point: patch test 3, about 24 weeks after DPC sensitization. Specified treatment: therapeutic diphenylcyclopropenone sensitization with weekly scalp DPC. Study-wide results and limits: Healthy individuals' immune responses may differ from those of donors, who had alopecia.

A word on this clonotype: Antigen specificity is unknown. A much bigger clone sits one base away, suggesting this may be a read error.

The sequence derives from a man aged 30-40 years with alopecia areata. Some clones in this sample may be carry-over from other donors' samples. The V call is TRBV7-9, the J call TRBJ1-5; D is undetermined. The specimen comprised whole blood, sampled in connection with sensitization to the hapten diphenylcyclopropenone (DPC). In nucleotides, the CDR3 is TGTACCAGCAGCTTAGCGGGGAATAGCAATCAGCCCCAGCATTTT. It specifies CTSSLAGNSNQPQHF.